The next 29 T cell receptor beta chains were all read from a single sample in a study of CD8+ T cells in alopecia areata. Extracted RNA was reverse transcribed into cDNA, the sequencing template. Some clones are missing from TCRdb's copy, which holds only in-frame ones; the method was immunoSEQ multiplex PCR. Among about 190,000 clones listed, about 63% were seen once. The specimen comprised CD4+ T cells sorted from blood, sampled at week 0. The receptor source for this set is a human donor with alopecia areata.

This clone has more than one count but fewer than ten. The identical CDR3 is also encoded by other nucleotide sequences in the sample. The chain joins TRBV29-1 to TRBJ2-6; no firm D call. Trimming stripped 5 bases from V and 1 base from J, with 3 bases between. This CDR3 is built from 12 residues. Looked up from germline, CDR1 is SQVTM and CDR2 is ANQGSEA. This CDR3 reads CSVLSGANVLTF. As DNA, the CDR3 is TGCAGCGTTCTATCTGGGGCCAACGTCCTGACTTTC.

This CDR3 reads CASSYSSGGRNEQFF. The CDR3 DNA is TGTGCCAGCAGTTACTCATCAGGGGGTCGGAATGAGCAGTTCTTC. The chain recombines TRBV6-5 with TRBJ2-1; 7 bases fit TRBD1. V shed 0 bases and J 7 bases; nucleotides not matched to a gene: 6. The germline CDR1 and CDR2 sequences are MNHEY and SVGAGI. CDR3 length: 15 residues.

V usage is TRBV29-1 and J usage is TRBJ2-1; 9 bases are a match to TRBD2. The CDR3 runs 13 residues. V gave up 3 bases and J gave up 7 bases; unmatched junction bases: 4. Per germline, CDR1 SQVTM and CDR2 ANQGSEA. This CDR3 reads CSVDVAGENEQFF. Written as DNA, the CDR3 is TGCAGCGTTGACGTAGCGGGGGAGAATGAGCAGTTCTTC.

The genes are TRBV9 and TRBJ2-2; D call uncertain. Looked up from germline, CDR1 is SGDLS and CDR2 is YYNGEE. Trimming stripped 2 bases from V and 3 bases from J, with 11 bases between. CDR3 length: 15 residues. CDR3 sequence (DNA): TGTGCCAGCAGCGTGTGGCAGCATCACACCGGGGAGCTGTTTTTT. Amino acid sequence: CASSVWQHHTGELFF.

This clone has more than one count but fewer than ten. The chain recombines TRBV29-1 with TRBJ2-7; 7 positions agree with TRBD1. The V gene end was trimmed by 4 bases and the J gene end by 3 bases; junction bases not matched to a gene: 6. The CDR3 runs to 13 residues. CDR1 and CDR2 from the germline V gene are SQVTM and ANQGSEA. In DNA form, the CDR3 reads TGCAGCGTTGGACAGGGTCAATTCTACGAGCAGTACTTC. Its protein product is CSVGQGQFYEQYF.

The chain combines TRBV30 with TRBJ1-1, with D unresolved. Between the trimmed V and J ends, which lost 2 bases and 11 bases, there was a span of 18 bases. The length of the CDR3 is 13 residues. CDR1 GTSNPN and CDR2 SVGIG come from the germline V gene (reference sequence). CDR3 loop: CAWSPTQRGDAFF. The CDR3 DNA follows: TGTGCCTGGAGTCCGACCCAGAGAGGTGACGCTTTCTTT.

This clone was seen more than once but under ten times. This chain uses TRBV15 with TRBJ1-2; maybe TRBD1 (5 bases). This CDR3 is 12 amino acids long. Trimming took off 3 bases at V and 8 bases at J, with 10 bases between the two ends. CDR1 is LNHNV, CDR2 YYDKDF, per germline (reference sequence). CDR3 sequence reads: CATSSLRVGYTF. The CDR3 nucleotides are TGTGCCACCAGCAGCCTCAGGGTCGGCTACACCTTC.

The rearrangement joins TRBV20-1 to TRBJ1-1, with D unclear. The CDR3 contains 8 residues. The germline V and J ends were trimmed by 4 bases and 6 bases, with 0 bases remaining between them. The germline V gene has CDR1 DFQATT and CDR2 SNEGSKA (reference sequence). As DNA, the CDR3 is TGCAGTGCTACTGAAGCTTTCTTT. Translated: CSATEAFF.

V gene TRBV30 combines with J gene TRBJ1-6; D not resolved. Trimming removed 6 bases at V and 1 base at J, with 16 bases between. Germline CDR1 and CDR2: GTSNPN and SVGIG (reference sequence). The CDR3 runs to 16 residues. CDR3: CACNEVSASYNSPLHF. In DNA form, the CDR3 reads TGTGCCTGCAATGAAGTCTCGGCGTCCTATAATTCACCCCTCCACTTT.

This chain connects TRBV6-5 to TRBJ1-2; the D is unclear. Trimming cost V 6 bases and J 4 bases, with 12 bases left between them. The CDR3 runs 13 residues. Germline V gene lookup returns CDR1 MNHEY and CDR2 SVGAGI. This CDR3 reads CASSPAGVYGYTF. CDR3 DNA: TGTGCCAGCAGCCCTGCCGGGGTCTATGGCTACACCTTC.

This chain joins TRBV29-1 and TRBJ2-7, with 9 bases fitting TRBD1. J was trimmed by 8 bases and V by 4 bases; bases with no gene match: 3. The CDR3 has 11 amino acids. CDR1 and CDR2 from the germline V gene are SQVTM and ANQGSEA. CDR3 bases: TGCAGCGTTGGGACAGGGGTTAAGCAGTACTTC. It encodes CSVGTGVKQYF.

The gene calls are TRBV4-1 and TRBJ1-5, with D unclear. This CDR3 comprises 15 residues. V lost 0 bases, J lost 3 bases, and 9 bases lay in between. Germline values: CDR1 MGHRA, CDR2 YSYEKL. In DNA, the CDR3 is TGCGCCAGCAGCCAAGAGGAATCGATCAATCAGCCCCAGCATTTT. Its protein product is CASSQEESINQPQHF.

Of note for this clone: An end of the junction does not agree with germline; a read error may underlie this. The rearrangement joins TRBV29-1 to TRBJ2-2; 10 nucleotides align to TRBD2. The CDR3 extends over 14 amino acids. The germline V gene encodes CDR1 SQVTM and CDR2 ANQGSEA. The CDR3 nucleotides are TGCAGCGTGGAAGCGGGGGGGTACACCGGGGAGCTGTTTTTT. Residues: CSVEAGGYTGELFF.

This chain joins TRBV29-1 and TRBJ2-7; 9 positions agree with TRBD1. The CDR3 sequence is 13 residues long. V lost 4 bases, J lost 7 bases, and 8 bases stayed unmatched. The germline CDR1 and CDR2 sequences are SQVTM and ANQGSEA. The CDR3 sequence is CSVAGQGWGEQYF. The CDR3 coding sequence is TGCAGCGTTGCGGGACAGGGCTGGGGGGAGCAGTACTTC.

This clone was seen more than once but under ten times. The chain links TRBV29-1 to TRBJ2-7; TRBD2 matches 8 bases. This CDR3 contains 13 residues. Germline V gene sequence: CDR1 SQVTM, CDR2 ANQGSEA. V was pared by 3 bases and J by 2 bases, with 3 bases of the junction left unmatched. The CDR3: CSVDSSGPYEQYF. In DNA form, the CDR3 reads TGCAGCGTTGACTCTAGCGGGCCCTACGAGCAGTACTTC.

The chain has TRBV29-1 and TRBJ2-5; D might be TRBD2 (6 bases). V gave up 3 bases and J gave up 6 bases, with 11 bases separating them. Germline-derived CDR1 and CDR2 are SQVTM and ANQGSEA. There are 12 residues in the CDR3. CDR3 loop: CSVEEGRKTQYF. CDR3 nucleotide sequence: TGCAGCGTTGAGGAGGGACGAAAGACCCAGTACTTC.

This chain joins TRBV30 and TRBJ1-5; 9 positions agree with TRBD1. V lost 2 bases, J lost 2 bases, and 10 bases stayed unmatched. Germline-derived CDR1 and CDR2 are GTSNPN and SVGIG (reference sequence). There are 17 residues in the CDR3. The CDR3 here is CAWSSGQGGVGNQPQHF. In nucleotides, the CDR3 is TGTGCCTGGAGTTCGGGACAGGGAGGCGTTGGCAATCAGCCCCAGCATTTT.

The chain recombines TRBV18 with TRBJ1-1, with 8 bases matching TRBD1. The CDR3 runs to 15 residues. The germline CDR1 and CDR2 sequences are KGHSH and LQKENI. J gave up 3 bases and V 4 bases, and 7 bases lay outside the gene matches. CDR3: CASSRAQGVHTEAFF. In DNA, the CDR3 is TGTGCCAGCTCACGGGCACAGGGGGTACACACTGAAGCTTTCTTT.

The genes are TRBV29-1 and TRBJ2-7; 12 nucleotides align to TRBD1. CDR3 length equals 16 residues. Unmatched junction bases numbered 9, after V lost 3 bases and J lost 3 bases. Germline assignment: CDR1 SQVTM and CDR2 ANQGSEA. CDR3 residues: CSVDRRGQGALYEQYF. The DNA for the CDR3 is TGCAGCGTTGACCGTAGGGGACAGGGGGCCCTCTACGAGCAGTACTTC.

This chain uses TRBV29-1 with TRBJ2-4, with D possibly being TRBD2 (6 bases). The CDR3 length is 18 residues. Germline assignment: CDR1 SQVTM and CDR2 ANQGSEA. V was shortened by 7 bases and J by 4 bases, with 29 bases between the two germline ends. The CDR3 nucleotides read TGCAGCGCCCATAATATTTCGGCTGCGGGGCTTGCAAAAAACATTCAGTACTTC. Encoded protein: CSAHNISAAGLAKNIQYF.

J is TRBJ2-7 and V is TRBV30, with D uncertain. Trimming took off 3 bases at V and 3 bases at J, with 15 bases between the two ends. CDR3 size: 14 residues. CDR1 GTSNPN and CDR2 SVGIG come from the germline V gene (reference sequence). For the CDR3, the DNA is TGTGCCTGGAGGGCCTTGGGCCAGATCTACGAGCAGTACTTC. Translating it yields CAWRALGQIYEQYF.

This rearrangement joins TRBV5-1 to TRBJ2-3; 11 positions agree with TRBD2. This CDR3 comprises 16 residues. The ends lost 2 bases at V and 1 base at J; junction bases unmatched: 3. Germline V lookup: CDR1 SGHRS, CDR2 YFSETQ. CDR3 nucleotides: TGCGCCAGCAGCTTACCGGGACTAGCGGGCACAGATACGCAGTATTTT. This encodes CASSLPGLAGTDTQYF. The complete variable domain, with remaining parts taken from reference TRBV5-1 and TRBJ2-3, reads KAGVTQTPRYLIKTRGQQVTLSCSPISGHRSVSWYQQTPGQGLQFLFEYFSETQRNKGNFPGRFSGRQFSNSRSEMNVSTLELGDSALYLCASSLPGLAGTDTQYFGPGTRLTVL.

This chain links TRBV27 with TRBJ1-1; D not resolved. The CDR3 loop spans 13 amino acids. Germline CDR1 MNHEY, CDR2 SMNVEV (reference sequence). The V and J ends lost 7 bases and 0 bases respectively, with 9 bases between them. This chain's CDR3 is CASNGPMNTEAFF. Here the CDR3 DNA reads TGTGCCAGCAACGGCCCCATGAACACTGAAGCTTTCTTT.

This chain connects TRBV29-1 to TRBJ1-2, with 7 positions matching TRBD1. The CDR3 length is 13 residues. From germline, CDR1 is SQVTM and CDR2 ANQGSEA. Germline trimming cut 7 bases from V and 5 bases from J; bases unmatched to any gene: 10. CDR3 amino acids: CSAGGEETYGYTF. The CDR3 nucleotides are TGCAGCGCAGGGGGGGAAGAAACATATGGCTACACCTTC.

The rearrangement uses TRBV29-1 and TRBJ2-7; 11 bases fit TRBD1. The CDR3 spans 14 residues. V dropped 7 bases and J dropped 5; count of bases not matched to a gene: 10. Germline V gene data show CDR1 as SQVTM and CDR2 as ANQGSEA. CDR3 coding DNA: TGCAGCGCCCCCCGGGACAGGGGGTGTCACGAGCAGTACTTC. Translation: CSAPRDRGCHEQYF.

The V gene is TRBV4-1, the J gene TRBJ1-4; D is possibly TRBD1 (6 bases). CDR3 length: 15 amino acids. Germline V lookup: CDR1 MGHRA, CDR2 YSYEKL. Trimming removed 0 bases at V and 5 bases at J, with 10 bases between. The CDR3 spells CASSQDGRGNEKLFF. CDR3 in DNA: TGCGCCAGCAGCCAAGATGGGAGGGGGAATGAAAAACTGTTTTTT.

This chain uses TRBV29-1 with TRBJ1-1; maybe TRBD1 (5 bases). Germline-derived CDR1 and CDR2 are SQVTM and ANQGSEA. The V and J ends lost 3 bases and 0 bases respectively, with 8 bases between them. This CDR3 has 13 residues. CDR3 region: CSVDGGMNTEAFF. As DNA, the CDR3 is TGCAGCGTTGACGGGGGGATGAACACTGAAGCTTTCTTT.

CDR3 bases: TGCGCCAGCAGTCAATCGAGGGGTAATGATAATTCACCCCTCCACTTT. It specifies CASSQSRGNDNSPLHF. This chain connects TRBV23-1 to TRBJ1-6; tentatively, D is TRBD1 (5 bases). TRBV23-1 is annotated as an ORF whose role is uncertain. The CDR3 is made up of 16 amino acids. V was pared by 0 bases and J by 5 bases, with 11 bases between.

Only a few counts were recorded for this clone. CDR3 nucleotide sequence: TGTGCCAGCAGTGTTTCGGGAAACACCATATATTTT. Amino acids: CASSVSGNTIYF. The rearrangement links TRBV2 to TRBJ1-3; D unclear. The germline V gene encodes CDR1 SNHLY and CDR2 FYNNEI. V was clipped by 4 bases and J by 4 bases, with 5 bases between them. This CDR3 is 12 amino acids long.